The source of this T cell receptor beta chain is a study of T cells in Graves' hyperthyroidism and ophthalmopathy. General study findings and limits: A model using 13 V-J features told ophthalmopathy apart from stable hyperthyroidism. It was a median 6.5 months before onset that the model predicted ophthalmopathy.

TCR beta CDR3 region amplification was performed from RNA transcripts. A first-round RT-PCR of the TCR CDR3 used the HTBI primer set. Via MiXCR, TCRdb re-called the multiplex PCR reads, giving one row per CDR3 protein. This repertoire shows roughly 550,000 distinct CDR3 sequences, around 15% found once; its top ten account for roughly 29%. At least ten counts were recorded for this clonotype. The antigen remains undetermined. Germline V CDR1 and CDR2: LGHDT, YNNKEL (reference sequence). The V end lost 4 bases, the J end lost 3 bases, and 8 bases lay between the germline ends. CDR3 length: 13 residues. Material: blood. The J gene is TRBJ2-3, the V gene TRBV3-1; TRBD2 is a possible D gene (5 bases). The TCR comes from a woman under 40 with Graves' ophthalmopathy. Written as DNA, the CDR3 is TGTGCCAGCAGCCCCCGGGAAACAGATACGCAGTATTTT. Protein: CASSPRETDTQYF.